This T cell receptor (beta chain) was captured by sequencing in a study of shared clonotypes between healthy human individuals (dated by TCRdb to 2019 to 2021). Notes on the research overall: A few men and a couple of women, aged 18 to 49 years, made up the cohort. The study deeply sequenced blood TCR repertoires of about 5 healthy adults to estimate repertoire size and the extent of clonotype sharing between individuals. To increase sequencing depth and limit assay-specific biases, TCR repertoire library preparation and sequencing were carried out by different laboratories using diverse techniques. Each donor's leukapheresis produced roughly between about 0.85 and 10 billion PBMCs. Overall results and qualifications from the work: Sampling was limited to blood, and TCR repertoires in tissue likely differ from TCR repertoires in blood. Pairwise subsampling led to the expectation that sequencing depth would affect the degree of clonotype sharing among donors. Because the study included only a small number of donors, the genetic and exposure-history diversity represented was limited.

Donors were healthy HIV-negative adults with no recently reported acute infections or vaccinations. Every donor was a Caucasian adult living in Nashville, Tennessee, USA. For unsorted samples, 85 million to 100 million PBMCs were counted, and genomic DNA was extracted using the QIAamp DNA Blood Mini kit. Blood was obtained by leukapheresis, after which PBMCs were separated by Ficoll-Histopaque density gradient centrifugation and cryopreserved in liquid nitrogen vapor phase. Using the deep immunoSEQ assay, TCR CDR3 regions were amplified from genomic DNA by multiplex PCR. Extracted genomic DNA from each cell subset was spread evenly across all wells of several immunoSEQ 96-well plates, with each plate serving as a replicate. For unsorted PBMC, each replicate PCR was loaded with 300 ng genomic DNA, equivalent to 30,000 or so T cell genomes. Genomic DNA from unsorted PBMC was sequenced over ten immunoSEQ deep assay plates. Purified libraries were measured with a Qubit 3.0 fluorometer, size-checked on a Bioanalyzer 2100, and measured again with the KAPA Library Quantification kit. A separate single-read 150-cycle Illumina NextSeq 550 flow cell was used to sequence each immunoSEQ 96-well plate. The source study handled its data this way. The immunoSEQ output contained only junctional sequences without quality scores, so filtering could not match that applied to full-length reads. Sequences were annotated with PyIR, a Python wrapper for IgBLAST v1.9, using IMGT germline references to assign V/J genes and CDR3. Reads were filtered out if the reads had weak V/J assignments (E-value above 1e-6), no CDR3, stop codons, out-of-frame junctions, or ambiguous translated residues. A V3J clonotype was defined by an identical inferred V gene, J gene, and CDR3 amino acid sequence. Percentage overlap between repertoires was computed as shared unique clonotypes divided by the size of the smaller repertoire. Three approaches were used to assess repertoire richness: RTK rarefaction, the Chao1 estimator, and Recon v2.1 estimates of unobserved clonotypes. The immuneACCESS repertoire file appears here via TCRdb, limited to in-frame rearrangements. These files lack a portion of the clones; in checked studies, under half of the deficit traces to unresolved V genes, and the cause of the others is not known. The V and J calls and clone size were taken over from that table, and D and trimming were inferred from the DNA. This sample has hundreds of thousands of clones in its table, and roughly three quarters of those were observed once. The ten largest account for 12% of the sample.

From the germline V gene, CDR1 is MDHEN and CDR2 is SYDVKM. Relative to germline, V is 7 bases shorter and J is 0 bases shorter, with 9 bases between their ends. The CDR3 covers 13 residues, taking in both the cysteine and the phenylalanine. Just CDR3 DNA is preserved here, 39 bases in frame from base 1. With regard to this clone: What this receptor recognizes is not known. Base-call qualities are not available, and no considerably larger clone is one nucleotide away.

The chain joins TRBV28 to TRBJ1-1; the D gene identity is not certain. This clonotype was obtained from a woman aged 40-49 years in good health. Some clones in this sample may be carry-over from other donors' samples. Sequenced sample: PBMCs. The encoded CDR3 is CASIDTLNTEAFF. The sequenced DNA is TGTGCCAGCATAGACACTCTGAACACTGAAGCTTTCTTT.